The 4 T cell receptor beta chains below were found in one sample sequenced in a study of prognosis after radiotherapy for stage I lung cancer (dated by TCRdb to the early 2020s). TCRdb shows the sequencer as Illumina HiSeq 3000. The TCR beta CDR3 region was amplified from genomic DNA by two rounds of multiplex PCR. The first PCR round used primers specific to each TRBV and TRBJ gene, and the primer sequences were filed in Chinese patent CN105087789A. Clones were called with MiXCR by TCRdb after fastp trimmed the public reads at Q25, and only in-frame beta chains were retained. All rows with the same CDR3 protein become a single entry with the most common DNA and genes. This sample lists under 55,000 distinct CDR3 sequences; about a third were detected once. The leading ten clones occupy roughly 10% of the sample. The starting material was PBMCs, obtained before or after stereotactic body radiation therapy (not recorded which). The receptors shown here come from a donor over 45 with non-small cell lung cancer.

As for this clonotype: Since a far larger clone is one base different, this is likely a read error. J is TRBJ2-2 and V is TRBV3-1; D ambiguous. Per the germline V gene, CDR1 is LGHDT and CDR2 is YNNKEL (reference sequence). CDR3 size: 15 residues. The V gene lost 6 bases and the J gene lost 0 bases, with 11 bases spanning the gap. CDR3 DNA sequence: TGTGCCAGCAGTAGGCAGGAAACGAACACCGGGGAGCTGTTTTTT. It translates to CASSRQETNTGELFF.

The chain has TRBV7-9 and TRBJ2-1, with a tentative D call TRBD2 (6 bases). V was pared by 5 bases and J by 1 base, with 21 bases between. The CDR3 totals 18 residues. Germline V gene data show CDR1 as SEHNR and CDR2 as FQNEAQ (reference sequence). CDR3 DNA sequence: TGTGCCAGCAGCGAAAGACGGGGAGGAGACGGGTCCTACAATGAGCAGTTCTTC. Translating it yields CASSERRGGDGSYNEQFF.

This clonotype was seen at least ten times. V gene TRBV7-2 combines with J gene TRBJ1-2; 7 bases map to TRBD1. The CDR3 totals 14 residues. Germline V CDR1 and CDR2: SGHTA, FQGNSA. V shed 5 bases and J 3 bases; nucleotides not matched to a gene: 6. CDR3 sequence (DNA): TGTGCCAGCAGCCCACAGGGGAGTGACTATGGCTACACCTTC. Protein sequence: CASSPQGSDYGYTF. Together with reference TRBV7-2 and TRBJ1-2, the CDR3 gives the full variable domain: GAGVSQSPSNKVTEKGKDVELRCDPISGHTALYWYRQSLGQGLEFLIYFQGNSAPDKSGLPSDRFSAERTGGSVSTLTIQRTQQEDSAVYLCASSPQGSDYGYTFGSGTRLTVV.

The rearrangement joins TRBV7-9 to TRBJ1-4, with TRBD1 matching 10 bases. Germline V gene lookup returns CDR1 SEHNR and CDR2 FQNEAQ (reference sequence). The ends lost 3 bases at V and 8 bases at J; junction bases unmatched: 3. This CDR3 is built from 14 residues. The CDR3 loop is CASSFGTGEEKLFF. The DNA for the CDR3 is TGTGCCAGCAGCTTCGGGACAGGGGAGGAAAAACTGTTTTTT.